This T cell receptor beta chain was sequenced in a study of blood T cells in healthy people across ages. This CDR3 comprises 15 residues. V gave up 5 bases and J gave up 4 bases, with 17 bases separating them. This clonotype came up a few times. Combining a sample-barcoded 5' primer with a J-beta primer mix, a second PCR ran for roughly 6 to 11 cycles. TCRdb redid the calling of the 5' RACE reads with MiXCR, one entry per CDR3 protein. The sample lists about 1.5 million distinct CDR3 sequences, 35% to 45% occurring once. The chain combines TRBV12-3 or TRBV12-4 with TRBJ2-5; possibly TRBD2 for D (6 bases). This TCR derives from a woman under 30 in good health. The sample taken for sequencing was blood. The CDR3 protein is CASSRGDGGLETQYF. In DNA form, the CDR3 reads TGTGCCAGCAGTCGGGGTGACGGGGGACTAGAGACCCAGTACTTC.